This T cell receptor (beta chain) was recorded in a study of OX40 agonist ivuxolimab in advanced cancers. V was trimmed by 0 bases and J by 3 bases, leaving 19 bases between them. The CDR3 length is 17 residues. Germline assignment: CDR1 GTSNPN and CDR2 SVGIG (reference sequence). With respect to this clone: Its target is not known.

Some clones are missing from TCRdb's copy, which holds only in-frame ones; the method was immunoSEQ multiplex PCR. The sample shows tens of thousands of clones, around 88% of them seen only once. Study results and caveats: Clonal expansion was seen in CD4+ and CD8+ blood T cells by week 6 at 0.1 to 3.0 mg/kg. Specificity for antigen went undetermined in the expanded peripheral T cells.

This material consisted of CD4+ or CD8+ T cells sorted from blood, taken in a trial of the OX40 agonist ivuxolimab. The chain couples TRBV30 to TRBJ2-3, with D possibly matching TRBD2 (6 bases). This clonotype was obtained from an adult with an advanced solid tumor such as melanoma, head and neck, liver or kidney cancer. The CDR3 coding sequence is TGTGCCTGGAGTGTTAAGGTGGGGGGTCCGCGGACAGATACGCAGTATTTT. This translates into CAWSVKVGGPRTDTQYF.